Below, one TCR beta chain is given with its context. The V end was cut by 0 bases, the J end by 2 bases, with 15 bases between. Germline CDR1 reads LGHDT; CDR2 reads YNNKEL (reference sequence). CDR3 length equals 17 residues. These data originate in a study of blood T cell repertoires in COVID-19. Study details: The study drew acute and convalescent COVID-19 samples from the United States, Italy and Spain.

Libraries were prepared by immunoSEQ multiplex PCR; TCRdb keeps only in-frame clonotypes and omits some of them. The data show about 120,000 clones, with about four fifths seen just once and 10% to 15% held by the top ten. This sequence joins TRBV3-1 (or the pseudogene TRBV3-2) and TRBJ2-3; D perhaps matches TRBD2 (5 bases). Sequenced material: peripheral blood. This TCR derives from a man aged 55-75 years with acute or convalescent COVID-19. In nucleotides, the CDR3 is TGTGCCAGCAGCCAAGATCTGCCAGGACTGCTCACAGATACGCAGTATTTT. It translates to CASSQDLPGLLTDTQYF.